This T cell receptor (beta chain) stems from a study of cytomegalovirus exposure and HLA in healthy donors. There are 14 residues in the CDR3. From germline, CDR1 is SGHRS and CDR2 YFSETQ. Trimming removed 4 bases from V and 4 bases from J; junction bases left unmatched: 3. The study ran its PCR with 60 Vbeta and 13 Jbeta primers. Repertoires were generated with immunoSEQ multiplex PCR, while TCRdb's copy carries only in-frame clones and drops some. Of tens of thousands of clones listed, around 80% are singletons. This clone has just a few counts. Its antigen remains unidentified. Overall study findings and caveats: As a later analysis revealed, the rate of TCR association differed by HLA locus, with DRB1 most and HLA-C fewest.

The chain is built from TRBV5-1 and TRBJ2-1; 9 nucleotides line up with TRBD2. The sequencing input was PBMCs. The TCR sequence derives from a woman aged 18-30 years in good health and CMV-seronegative. The CDR3 is CASSISGGYNEQFF. CDR3 bases: TGCGCCAGCAGCATTAGCGGGGGATACAATGAGCAGTTCTTC.